One and the same sample provided the 12 T cell receptor beta chains below, sequenced in a study of response to subunit inactivated influenza vaccine. TCRdb itself ran the RT-PCR reads through MiXCR, one entry per CDR3 protein. This table holds 650,000 to 700,000 distinct CDR3 sequences, 15% to 19% found once. The sequences come from PBMCs from blood, collected 11 to 12 days after vaccination. The receptors were gathered from a man aged 45-60 years who received an inactivated influenza vaccine.

This clonotype occurred a few times. The V call is TRBV5-1, the J call TRBJ2-4; a weak D match, TRBD1 (5 bases). Germline V gene lookup returns CDR1 SGHRS and CDR2 YFSETQ. V lost 4 bases to trimming and J lost 0 bases, with 11 bases between them. This CDR3 is built from 15 residues. CDR3 sequence reads: CASSPDTVAKNIQYF. CDR3 bases: TGCGCCAGCAGCCCGGACACGGTAGCCAAAAACATTCAGTACTTC.

This clonotype was picked up a small number of times. The chain joins TRBV29-1 to TRBJ1-1; D ambiguous. CDR1 is SQVTM and CDR2 is ANQGSEA in the germline V gene. The V end was cut by 6 bases, the J end by 0 bases, with 11 bases between. There are 13 residues in the CDR3. Here the CDR3 reads CSVSHQLNTEAFF. The CDR3 DNA is TGCAGCGTATCACATCAACTGAACACTGAAGCTTTCTTT.

This clonotype was seen a few times. The rearrangement links TRBV5-1 to TRBJ2-5; 8 bases are a match to TRBD1. Germline V CDR1 and CDR2: SGHRS, YFSETQ. V lost 10 bases, J lost 7 bases, and 15 bases stayed unmatched. The CDR3 totals 14 residues. CDR3 in DNA: TGCGCCGGAGATAGACAGGGGTCATCAGGGACCCAGTACTTC. This sequence encodes CAGDRQGSSGTQYF. The full variable domain, in which reference TRBV5-1 and TRBJ2-5 provide the parts outside the CDR3, is KAGVTQTPRYLIKTRGQQVTLSCSPISGHRSVSWYQQTPGQGLQFLFEYFSETQRNKGNFPGRFSGRQFSNSRSEMNVSTLELGDSALYLCAGDRQGSSGTQYFGPGTRLLVL.

This clonotype was counted a few times. The chain couples TRBV6-2 or TRBV6-3 to TRBJ1-5; a possible D gene is TRBD1 (5 bases). V lost 5 bases to trimming and J lost 7 bases, with 18 bases between them. CDR3 length: 15 residues. CDR1 is MNHEY, CDR2 SVGEGT, per germline. The CDR3 coding sequence is TGTGCCAGCAGTCCCGACGGGGCCCTGGGGCAGCCCCAGCATTTT. It is translated as CASSPDGALGQPQHF.

The CDR3 bases are TGTGCCAGCAGTCTACTAGCCGTCACAGATACGCAGTATTTT. It specifies CASSLLAVTDTQYF. This rearrangement joins TRBV12-3 or TRBV12-4 to TRBJ2-3; TRBD2 is a possible D gene (6 bases). V was cut by 5 bases and J by 2 bases, with 11 bases left in between. This CDR3 is 14 amino acids long.

The table lists this clonotype with a count of one. The V call is TRBV20-1, the J call TRBJ1-5; 7 bases are a match to TRBD1. Trimming took 0 bases from V and 7 from J; bases not matched to a gene: 6. The CDR3 consists of 14 residues. Germline assignment: CDR1 DFQATT and CDR2 SNEGSKA (reference sequence). In nucleotides, the CDR3 is TGCAGTGCTAGAGAACGACAGGGAGGCCAGCCCCAGCATTTT. It specifies CSARERQGGQPQHF.

This clonotype was seen many times. The CDR3 DNA reads as TGTGCCAGCAGCGCGCCGGGACTAGCAATCTACAATGAGCAGTTCTTC. Its protein product is CASSAPGLAIYNEQFF. The chain has TRBV7-9 and TRBJ2-1, with TRBD2 matching 9 bases. Germline CDR1 reads SEHNR; CDR2 reads FQNEAQ (reference sequence). The CDR3 loop spans 16 amino acids. V gave up 5 bases and J gave up 3 bases; unmatched junction bases: 8.

The chain links TRBV9 to TRBJ1-1; D might be TRBD1 (5 bases). Trimming took off 0 bases at V and 0 bases at J, with 9 bases between the two ends. This CDR3 is 15 amino acids long. CDR1 and CDR2 from the germline V gene are SGDLS and YYNGEE. The CDR3 sequence: CASSVGGGVNTEAFF. For the CDR3, the DNA is TGTGCCAGCAGCGTAGGCGGGGGGGTGAACACTGAAGCTTTCTTT.

V usage is TRBV6-2 or TRBV6-3 and J usage is TRBJ2-2; 14 bases are a match to TRBD2. V lost 2 bases, J lost 3 bases, and 2 bases stayed unmatched. The length of the CDR3 is 17 residues. CDR1 is MNHEY, CDR2 SVGEGT, per germline. In DNA form, the CDR3 reads TGTGCCAGCAGTTACACGGGACTAGCGGGGGACACCGGGGAGCTGTTTTTT. Encoded protein: CASSYTGLAGDTGELFF.

This clonotype appeared a few times. The DNA for the CDR3 is TGCAGTGCTAGGGGTGATGGCGGGAGGGCCGATCATACGCAGTATTTT. This gives the protein CSARGDGGRADHTQYF. The chain links TRBV20-1 to TRBJ2-3; 9 positions match TRBD2. V lost 3 bases, J lost 7 bases, and 14 bases stayed unmatched. CDR3 length equals 16 residues. Germline-derived CDR1 and CDR2 are DFQATT and SNEGSKA (reference sequence).

This clonotype was picked up a small number of times. The chain employs TRBV12-3 or TRBV12-4 and TRBJ2-2, with 10 bases matching TRBD1. CDR3 size: 17 residues. J gave up 0 bases and V 6 bases, and 7 bases lay outside the gene matches. The CDR3 region has the DNA TGTGCCAGCAGCCGACAGGGGGCGGCTCCGAACACCGGGGAGCTGTTTTTT. It encodes CASSRQGAAPNTGELFF.

This sequence joins TRBV15 and TRBJ2-3, with TRBD2 matching over 10 bases. CDR1 and CDR2 (germline): LNHNV, YYDKDF (reference sequence). The CDR3 runs to 15 residues. V lost 2 bases to trimming and J lost 5 bases; unmatched junction nucleotides: 4. The chain's CDR3 is CATSRTGTSEDTQYF. The CDR3 DNA sequence: TGTGCCACCAGCAGAACCGGGACTAGCGAAGATACGCAGTATTTT.